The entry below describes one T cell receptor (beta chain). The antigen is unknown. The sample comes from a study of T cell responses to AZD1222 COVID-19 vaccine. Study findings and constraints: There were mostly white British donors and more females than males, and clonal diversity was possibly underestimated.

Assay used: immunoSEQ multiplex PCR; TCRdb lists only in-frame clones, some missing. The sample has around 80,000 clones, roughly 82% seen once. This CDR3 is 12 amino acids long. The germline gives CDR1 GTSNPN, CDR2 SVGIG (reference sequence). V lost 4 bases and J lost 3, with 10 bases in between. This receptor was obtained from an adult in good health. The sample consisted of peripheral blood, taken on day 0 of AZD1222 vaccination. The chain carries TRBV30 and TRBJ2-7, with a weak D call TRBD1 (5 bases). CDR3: CAWMGRDYEQYF. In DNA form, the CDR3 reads TGTGCCTGGATGGGCAGGGACTACGAGCAGTACTTC.